This T cell receptor (beta chain) came from a study of T cells in localized non-small cell lung cancer. Notes on the study in general: Researchers found a median around 50 of the top 100 tumor clones in adjacent lung.

A remark on this clone: Its antigen is currently unknown.

Libraries were prepared by immunoSEQ multiplex PCR; TCRdb keeps only in-frame clonotypes and omits some of them. The sample lists about 78,000 clones; about four fifths were seen once. The specimen was peripheral blood, collected before any cancer treatment. This receptor was obtained from a man aged 35 to 70 with stage I lung adenocarcinoma.

The CDR3 sequence is CASSPWGGARNEQFF. The CDR3 DNA reads as TGTGCCAGCAGCCCTTGGGGGGGGGCTAGGAATGAGCAGTTCTTC. V gene TRBV9 combines with J gene TRBJ2-1; D may be TRBD2 (7 bases). This CDR3 spans 15 amino acids. Trimming removed 4 bases from V and 7 bases from J, with 18 bases in between. The germline gives CDR1 SGDLS, CDR2 YYNGEE.